The 29 T cell receptor beta chains given below trace back to one sample, sequenced in a study of T cell responses to AZD1222 COVID-19 vaccine. The data were produced by immunoSEQ multiplex PCR, yet TCRdb's version contains in-frame clones alone and is incomplete. The table records 140,000 to 150,000 clones, 80% to 90% of them present only once. The starting material was peripheral blood, obtained on day 0 of AZD1222 vaccination. The receptors originated from an adult in good health.

This chain uses TRBV6-6 with TRBJ2-7; tentative D call: TRBD1 (6 bases). Germline V gene sequence: CDR1 MNHNY, CDR2 SVGAGI (reference sequence). The CDR3 length is 13 residues. The V gene lost 5 bases and the J gene lost 2 bases, with 10 bases spanning the gap. The CDR3 region has the DNA TGTGCCAGCAGTCCGGACAGTACCTACGAGCAGTACTTC. This gives the protein CASSPDSTYEQYF.

The CDR3 DNA reads TGTGCCAGCAGCGTCAGGCTAGCGGGTTACAATGAGCAGTTCTTC. Protein sequence: CASSVRLAGYNEQFF. V is TRBV9 and J is TRBJ2-1, with 8 nucleotides matching TRBD2. The J segment lost 4 bases and the V segment lost 2 bases, leaving 5 bases of the junction unmatched. Germline CDR1 reads SGDLS; CDR2 reads YYNGEE. The CDR3 is 15 residues long.

As for this clone: The same CDR3 can be traced to other DNA sequences in this sample. This sequence joins TRBV6-5 and TRBJ1-1, with D hard to call. The CDR3 is made up of 13 amino acids. V dropped 2 bases and J dropped 5 bases, with 9 bases sitting between them. Germline V gene data show CDR1 as MNHEY and CDR2 as SVGAGI. CDR3 residues: CASSYGVGTEAFF. DNA for the CDR3: TGTGCCAGCAGTTACGGGGTAGGGACTGAAGCTTTCTTT.

This clone was observed a single time. DNA of the CDR3: TGTGCCAGCAGTGTACTAGCGGGGGGGGATGATACGCAGTATTTT. Its translation is CASSVLAGGDDTQYF. The chain employs TRBV25-1 and TRBJ2-3, with 13 bases matching TRBD2. Germline V gene data show CDR1 as MGHDK and CDR2 as SYGVNS. The CDR3 length is 15 residues. V was pared by 4 bases and J by 6 bases, with 4 bases of the junction left unmatched. Drawing the rest from reference TRBV25-1 and TRBJ2-3, the complete variable domain is EADIYQTPRYLVIGTGKKITLECSQTMGHDKMYWYQQDPGMELHLIHYSYGVNSTEKGDLSSESTVSRIRTEHFPLTLESARPSHTSQYLCASSVLAGGDDTQYFGPGTRLTVL.

This clone was recorded a few times. The chain combines TRBV5-1 with TRBJ2-7; D is perhaps TRBD1 or TRBD2 (5 bases each). CDR1 and CDR2 from the germline V gene are SGHRS and YFSETQ. CDR3 size: 13 residues. Trimming pared 3 bases from V and 6 bases from J, leaving 13 bases between. The CDR3, as DNA: TGCGCCAGCAGCTACGGGTGGGGGAGCGAGCAGTACTTC. Translated: CASSYGWGSEQYF.

There are a few counts of this clone. One end of the junction fails to match germline, which may point to a read error. This chain joins TRBV30 and TRBJ1-1; 8 bases are shared with TRBD1. In germline, CDR1 is GTSNPN, CDR2 SVGIG (reference sequence). The CDR3 contains 14 residues. CDR3 DNA sequence: TGTGCCTGGATTCGACAACCCGGGACAGGCAGTATGCTCTTT. This codes for CAWIRQPGTGSMLF.

The chain uses TRBV7-9 and TRBJ1-1; no clear D gene. CDR3 length: 15 residues. Per germline, CDR1 SEHNR and CDR2 FQNEAQ (reference sequence). V was cut by 0 bases and J by 3 bases, with 11 bases left in between. The CDR3 is CASSLAIGRDTEAFF. The CDR3 DNA reads as TGTGCCAGCAGCTTAGCGATAGGTAGGGACACTGAAGCTTTCTTT.

The rearrangement links TRBV2 to TRBJ1-1; D may be TRBD1 (6 bases). The germline V and J ends were trimmed by 7 bases and 0 bases, with 9 bases remaining between them. The CDR3 is 13 residues long. CDR1 and CDR2 (germline): SNHLY, FYNNEI. The CDR3 DNA is TGTGCCAGCAAGAGGACAGTGAACACTGAAGCTTTCTTT. This translates into CASKRTVNTEAFF.

In its sample, this clone was seen once. This chain links TRBV2 with TRBJ2-7, with a possible D match to TRBD1 (5 bases). The CDR3 contains 16 residues. The germline CDR1 and CDR2 sequences are SNHLY and FYNNEI. Trimming pared 8 bases from V and 2 bases from J, leaving 22 bases between. The CDR3 protein is CASFRQRSLAPYEQYF. The CDR3 DNA reads as TGTGCCAGCTTTAGACAGAGGTCGCTGGCTCCCTACGAGCAGTACTTC.

Concerning this clone: One end of the junction fails to match germline, which may point to a read error. The chain has TRBV4-2 and TRBJ2-1; D might be TRBD2 (5 bases). Germline-derived CDR1 and CDR2 are LGHNA and YNFKEQ. The CDR3 has 17 amino acids. CDR3 sequence: CASSQDLEGTSYSEQFF. Here the CDR3 DNA reads TGTGCCAGCAGCCAAGATCTTGAGGGTACCTCCTACAGTGAGCAGTTCTTC.

This clone was counted once. This rearrangement joins TRBV12-5 to TRBJ2-1; TRBD2 is a possible D gene (6 bases). The germline gives CDR1 LGHNT, CDR2 FRNRAP. Trimming removed 4 bases from V and 9 bases from J, with 13 bases in between. The length of the CDR3 is 13 residues. CDR3 amino acids: CASGWGLATEQFF. The CDR3 region has the DNA TGTGCTAGTGGTTGGGGACTGGCCACTGAGCAGTTCTTC.

This clone was recorded only once. The chain has TRBV19 and TRBJ2-1; TRBD2 matches at 13 bases. Germline V gene data show CDR1 as LNHDA and CDR2 as SQIVND (reference sequence). The V gene end was trimmed by 5 bases and the J gene end by 4 bases; junction bases not matched to a gene: 11. The CDR3 runs 18 residues. CDR3 in DNA: TGTGCCAGTAGTCCGGGACTAGCGGGACGGCGTAGTTACAATGAGCAGTTCTTC. It specifies CASSPGLAGRRSYNEQFF.

The chain links TRBV5-4 to TRBJ1-4; 10 bases line up with TRBD1. The CDR3 is 16 amino acids. The J segment lost 0 bases and the V segment lost 4 bases, leaving 3 bases of the junction unmatched. Germline V gene data show CDR1 as SGHNT and CDR2 as YYREEE (reference sequence). Written as DNA, the CDR3 is TGTGCCAGCAGCACCGGACAGGGGGCAACTAATGAAAAACTGTTTTTT. It encodes CASSTGQGATNEKLFF.

This clone was counted a few times. The CDR3 coding sequence is TGTGCCAGCAGCTTGACAGGGTGGGACGAGCAGTACTTC. As protein: CASSLTGWDEQYF. J is TRBJ2-7 and V is TRBV11-2; 7 nucleotides line up with TRBD1. V was pared by 3 bases and J by 5 bases, with 4 bases of the junction left unmatched. The CDR3 sequence is 13 residues long. Germline assignment: CDR1 SGHAT and CDR2 FQNNGV.

V and J are TRBV19 and TRBJ1-1; D unclear. The CDR3 loop spans 13 amino acids. CDR1 LNHDA and CDR2 SQIVND come from the germline V gene (reference sequence). Deletions cut 6 bases from V and 4 bases from J, with 12 bases between. The CDR3 sequence is CASRNRVGTEAFF. As DNA, the CDR3 is TGTGCCAGTAGGAACCGGGTGGGCACTGAAGCTTTCTTT.

The DNA of the CDR3 is TGTGCCAGCAGCTTGGGACAGTCTTTCACCGAGCAGTACTTC. It yields the protein CASSLGQSFTEQYF. The gene calls are TRBV5-8 and TRBJ2-7; TRBD1 is a possible D gene (5 bases). Germline V CDR1 and CDR2: SGHTS, YDEGEE. This CDR3 contains 14 residues. Trimming took 0 bases from V and 6 from J, leaving 13 bases between them. The variable domain in full, with the rest retrieved from reference TRBV5-8 and TRBJ2-7, is EAGVTQSPTHLIKTRGQQATLRCSPISGHTSVYWYQQALGLGLQFLLWYDEGEERNRGNFPPRFSGRQFPNYSSELNVNALELEDSALYLCASSLGQSFTEQYFGPGTRLTVT.

In this sample, this clone turned up a few times. This rearrangement joins TRBV11-2 to TRBJ2-5; TRBD1 is a possible D gene (5 bases). There are 14 residues in the CDR3. Trimming stripped 5 bases from V and 1 base from J, with 11 bases between. Germline V gene sequence: CDR1 SGHAT, CDR2 FQNNGV. CDR3 DNA sequence: TGTGCCAGCAGCCTCAGGGCAGCCCAAGAGACCCAGTACTTC. Protein: CASSLRAAQETQYF.

The chain carries TRBV5-8 and TRBJ2-5, with 8 bases aligning to TRBD1. CDR3 length: 13 amino acids. In germline, CDR1 is SGHTS, CDR2 YDEGEE. V trimming: 4 bases; J trimming: 6 bases; junction bases outside the gene matches: 5. CDR3 loop: CASSGTGGKTQYF. As DNA, the CDR3 is TGTGCCAGCAGCGGTACAGGGGGGAAGACCCAGTACTTC. The whole variable domain, remainder taken from reference TRBV5-8 and TRBJ2-5, is EAGVTQSPTHLIKTRGQQATLRCSPISGHTSVYWYQQALGLGLQFLLWYDEGEERNRGNFPPRFSGRQFPNYSSELNVNALELEDSALYLCASSGTGGKTQYFGPGTRLLVL.

The V call is TRBV30, the J call TRBJ1-3, with D hard to call. Germline-derived CDR1 and CDR2 are GTSNPN and SVGIG (reference sequence). V lost 5 bases and J 2 bases, leaving 7 bases between the germline ends. CDR3 length: 12 residues. Written as DNA, the CDR3 is TGTGCCTGGGAGGAGGCTGGAAACACCATATATTTT. It translates to CAWEEAGNTIYF.

The genes are TRBV7-9 and TRBJ2-3; 7 nucleotides line up with TRBD2. The CDR3 has 16 amino acids. V was pared by 3 bases and J by 5 bases, with 11 bases of the junction left unmatched. Germline CDR1 reads SEHNR; CDR2 reads FQNEAQ (reference sequence). As DNA, the CDR3 is TGTGCCAGCAGCTTCGATGGCGGGACGGGGGGAGATACGCAGTATTTT. It is translated as CASSFDGGTGGDTQYF.

The V and J genes are TRBV7-9 and TRBJ1-1; 7 nucleotides agree with TRBD1. This CDR3 is built from 15 residues. Germline V gene lookup returns CDR1 SEHNR and CDR2 FQNEAQ (reference sequence). Trimming cost V 5 bases and J 4 bases; bases outside gene matches: 10. The DNA of the CDR3 is TGTGCCAGCAGCACCTACCAGGGGGTGGTCACTGAAGCTTTCTTT. It codes for CASSTYQGVVTEAFF.

The gene calls are TRBV3-1 (or the pseudogene TRBV3-2) and TRBJ1-3; the D gene is possibly TRBD1 (5 bases). CDR3 length equals 16 residues. Trimming took 0 bases from V and 3 from J, leaving 12 bases between them. The V gene's germline CDR1 is LGHDT and CDR2 YNNKEL (reference sequence). The CDR3, as DNA: TGTGCCAGCAGCCAAGAGAGGACGGGACTTGGAAACACCATATATTTT. This gives the protein CASSQERTGLGNTIYF.

This chain uses TRBV10-3 with TRBJ2-7; 7 bases fit TRBD1. The V gene end was trimmed by 0 bases and the J gene end by 1 base; junction bases not matched to a gene: 12. The CDR3 covers 18 residues. Germline V gives CDR1 ENHRY, CDR2 SYGVKD. CDR3 protein: CAISESLGGAGGSYEQYF. Written as DNA, the CDR3 is TGTGCCATCAGTGAGTCCCTGGGTGGGGCAGGGGGATCCTACGAGCAGTACTTC.

V gene TRBV27 combines with J gene TRBJ1-4; 9 bases line up with TRBD1. The CDR3 contains 16 residues. Germline CDR1 and CDR2: MNHEY and SMNVEV (reference sequence). V lost 5 bases to trimming and J lost 7 bases; unmatched junction nucleotides: 11. CDR3: CASSPKPGGQGEKLFF. The CDR3, as DNA: TGTGCCAGCAGTCCTAAGCCTGGGGGACAGGGTGAAAAACTGTTTTTT. Full variable domain (outside the CDR3, taken from reference TRBV27 and TRBJ1-4): EAQVTQNPRYLITVTGKKLTVTCSQNMNHEYMSWYRQDPGLGLRQIYYSMNVEVTDKGDVPEGYKVSRKEKRNFPLILESPSPNQTSLYFCASSPKPGGQGEKLFFGSGTQLSVL.

A single count supports this clone. The chain joins TRBV19 to TRBJ1-6, with D perhaps matching TRBD1 (6 bases). Trimming removed 6 bases at V and 9 bases at J, with 15 bases between. CDR1 is LNHDA and CDR2 is SQIVND in the germline V gene (reference sequence). The CDR3 consists of 14 residues. In nucleotides, the CDR3 is TGTGCCAGTAGGGTCCCGGGACATTTTTCACCCCTCCACTTT. Translated: CASRVPGHFSPLHF.

The V call is TRBV7-8, the J call TRBJ2-7, with 8 bases fitting TRBD1. The CDR3 runs 12 residues. J lost 6 bases, V lost 5 bases, and 3 bases had no gene match. Germline assignment: CDR1 SGHVS and CDR2 FQNEAQ. As DNA, the CDR3 is TGTGCCAGCAGCCCCGACAGGGGCGAGCAGTACTTC. Amino acid sequence: CASSPDRGEQYF.

The CDR3 DNA sequence: TGCGCCAGCAGGGGACAGGGGTATAATTCACCCCTCCACTTT. Amino acid sequence: CASRGQGYNSPLHF. The J gene is TRBJ1-6, the V gene TRBV10-2; 10 bases are a match to TRBD1. This CDR3 contains 14 residues. The trim removed 6 bases at V and 4 bases at J, leaving 0 bases unmatched. From germline, CDR1 is WSHSY and CDR2 SAAADI.

Only one count was recorded for this clone. V gene TRBV27 combines with J gene TRBJ1-2; D perhaps matches TRBD1 (6 bases). Germline assignment: CDR1 MNHEY and CDR2 SMNVEV (reference sequence). The CDR3 covers 15 residues. Trimming cost V 7 bases and J 0 bases, with 15 bases left between them. CDR3 sequence (DNA): TGTGCCAGCACCCGAGCACAGGGAACTAACTATGGCTACACCTTC. Its translation: CASTRAQGTNYGYTF.

J is TRBJ2-5 and V is TRBV4-1, with TRBD2 matching 8 bases. V lost 1 base and J lost 1; bases outside the gene matches: 11. In germline, CDR1 is MGHRA, CDR2 YSYEKL. The CDR3 consists of 18 residues. The CDR3, as DNA: TGCGCCAGCAGCCAAGCCTGGGCGGTAGCGGGGAGCCAAGAGACCCAGTACTTC. This codes for CASSQAWAVAGSQETQYF.